This TCR beta chain was found in a study of Ad26.COV2.S vaccination and SARS-CoV-2 variants. Treatment noted: 15 to 20 received Ad26.COV2.S at low or high dose, single or two shots; about 5 received placebo; per-sample allocation not given. Each sample was drawn 63 days after the first injection (of vaccine or placebo). Looked up from germline, CDR1 is LNHDA and CDR2 is SQIVND (reference sequence). The CDR3 runs to 15 residues. Trimming pared 6 bases from V and 2 bases from J, leaving 14 bases between. Sequenced by immunoSEQ multiplex PCR; TCRdb stores in-frame clones only, minus some. Of fewer than 800,000 clones in the sample, 89% were seen once.

This TCR derives from a person between 18 and 65 years old who received the Ad26.COV2.S COVID-19 vaccine or a placebo. The chain uses TRBV19 and TRBJ1-5; D is perhaps TRBD1 (6 bases). The sample here was peripheral blood, taken in a trial of Ad26.COV2.S vaccine versus placebo. As DNA, the CDR3 is TGTGCCAGTAGCACAACAGGGAGGCGCAATCAGCCCCAGCATTTT. Protein: CASSTTGRRNQPQHF.